A single sample gave rise to the 15 T cell receptor beta chains below, sequenced in a study of a mutant IDH1 vaccine in newly diagnosed glioma. These TCRs are of unknown antigen specificity. The method was immunoSEQ multiplex PCR; TCRdb's version includes in-frame clones alone and lacks a portion of them. This sample carries about 32,000 clones, roughly 80% of them seen once, and the ten largest clones take around 11%. Time point meaning: week 35, safety follow-up. Alongside topical imiquimod, each dose of vaccine comprised 300 ug of mutant IDH1 20-mer peptide. This material consisted of PBMCs, taken from a glioma patient whose treatment included an IDH1 peptide vaccine. The receptor source for this set is a woman aged 40 to 49 with glioma.

The table lists this clone with a count of one. This chain uses TRBV30 with TRBJ1-4; no clear D. The CDR3 sequence is 11 residues long. The germline V and J ends were trimmed by 0 bases and 7 bases, with 3 bases remaining between them. In germline, CDR1 is GTSNPN, CDR2 SVGIG (reference sequence). The CDR3 region is CAWSVLEKLFF. CDR3 bases: TGTGCCTGGAGTGTACTTGAAAAACTGTTTTTT.

The sample holds a few counts of this clone. V and J are TRBV18 and TRBJ1-1, with a tentative D call TRBD1 (5 bases). The CDR3 consists of 13 residues. Trimming took off 3 bases at V and 11 bases at J, with 16 bases between the two ends. Germline lookup yields CDR1 KGHSH and CDR2 LQKENI. CDR3 in amino acids: CASSPTGGGRAFF. CDR3 DNA: TGTGCCAGCTCACCTACTGGGGGAGGCCGCGCTTTCTTT.

This clone was counted only a few times. The chain uses TRBV4-3 and TRBJ2-1; 10 bases are shared with TRBD2. The CDR3 totals 15 residues. Losses at the gene ends were 3 bases for V and 9 bases for J; bases not matched to a gene: 8. Germline V gene data show CDR1 as LGHNA and CDR2 as YSLEER. The CDR3 DNA follows: TGCGCCAGCAGCCAGAGGTCGGGACTAGCGAGTGAGCAGTTCTTC. Translation: CASSQRSGLASEQFF.

The J gene is TRBJ1-1, the V gene TRBV21-1. TRBV21-1 corresponds to a pseudogene. CDR3 size: 18 residues. The CDR3: CASSKDEQPEGGNTEAFF. The CDR3 nucleotides are TGTGCCAGCAGCAAAGACGAACAGCCCGAGGGGGGTAACACTGAAGCTTTCTTT.

This clone occurred once. Other DNA sequences in this specimen translate into the identical CDR3. For the CDR3, the DNA is TGTGCCAGCAGCCAATCACGGGCAGGGTACACCTTC. Its translation is CASSQSRAGYTF. The J gene is TRBJ1-2, the V gene TRBV16; maybe TRBD1 (5 bases). The CDR3 contains 12 residues. The V end lost 0 bases, the J end lost 11 bases, and 10 bases lay between the germline ends. From germline, CDR1 is KGHSY and CDR2 FQNENV.

The chain is built from TRBV6-6 and TRBJ2-1; 12 bases map to TRBD1. Germline CDR1 is MNHNY and CDR2 is SVGAGI (reference sequence). CDR3 length equals 16 residues. The V gene end was trimmed by 4 bases and the J gene end by 6 bases; junction bases not matched to a gene: 7. CDR3 sequence: CASSFPGQGALNEQFF. In nucleotides, the CDR3 is TGTGCCAGCAGTTTTCCGGGACAGGGGGCTCTCAATGAGCAGTTCTTC.

In this sample, this clone turned up once. The rearrangement uses TRBV13 and TRBJ2-7, with TRBD1 identical over 9 bases. This CDR3 region has 14 residues. Germline-derived CDR1 and CDR2 are PRHDT and FYEKMQ (reference sequence). With V trimmed by 5 bases and J by 3 bases, 5 bases remained unmatched. The CDR3 nucleotides read TGTGCCAGCAGCAACGGACAGGGGATCTACGAGCAGTACTTC. As protein: CASSNGQGIYEQYF.

This clone was seen just once. The chain carries TRBV18 and TRBJ2-7, with D perhaps matching TRBD1 (8 bases). V lost 3 bases and J lost 5, with 14 bases in between. CDR1 is KGHSH, CDR2 LQKENI, per germline. The CDR3 covers 14 residues. The CDR3 reads CASSPTGEGHEQYF. DNA of the CDR3: TGTGCCAGCTCACCGACAGGGGAGGGGCACGAGCAGTACTTC.

The rearrangement joins TRBV7-2 to TRBJ2-2, with 9 bases matching TRBD1. The CDR3 spans 15 residues. The V segment lost 5 bases and the J segment 9 bases; nucleotides outside the gene matches: 10. In germline, CDR1 is SGHTA, CDR2 FQGNSA. In DNA form, the CDR3 reads TGTGCCAGCAGCCACCGGACAGGGGTGGATAGGGAGCTGTTTTTT. This translates into CASSHRTGVDRELFF.

The chain joins TRBV5-1 to TRBJ2-1; tentative D call: TRBD2 (7 bases). The CDR3 totals 17 residues. Between the trimmed V and J ends, which lost 0 bases and 2 bases, there was a span of 15 bases. The germline V gene encodes CDR1 SGHRS and CDR2 YFSETQ. CDR3 in amino acids: CASSLAPREGAYNEQFF. CDR3 nucleotides: TGCGCCAGCAGCTTGGCGCCCAGGGAGGGGGCCTACAATGAGCAGTTCTTC.

The rearrangement links TRBV5-1 to TRBJ1-4; perhaps TRBD1 as D (6 bases). Germline CDR1 SGHRS, CDR2 YFSETQ. The ends were cut back, 2 bases at V and 0 bases at J, with 14 bases in the middle. The CDR3 contains 17 residues. CDR3 protein: CASSLTGTRATNEKLFF. The CDR3 DNA is TGCGCCAGCAGCTTAACCGGGACACGAGCAACTAATGAAAAACTGTTTTTT. The full variable domain, in which reference TRBV5-1 and TRBJ1-4 provide the parts outside the CDR3, is KAGVTQTPRYLIKTRGQQVTLSCSPISGHRSVSWYQQTPGQGLQFLFEYFSETQRNKGNFPGRFSGRQFSNSRSEMNVSTLELGDSALYLCASSLTGTRATNEKLFFGSGTQLSVL.

This clone has more than one count but fewer than ten. The gene calls are TRBV7-9 and TRBJ1-1; TRBD1 matches at 8 bases. In germline, CDR1 is SEHNR, CDR2 FQNEAQ (reference sequence). The CDR3 is 15 residues long. V lost 4 bases to trimming and J lost 3 bases; unmatched junction nucleotides: 7. The CDR3 spells CASSYHEQGDTEAFF. CDR3 DNA: TGTGCCAGCAGCTATCATGAACAGGGGGACACTGAAGCTTTCTTT.

This clone was observed once. The chain has TRBV25-1 and TRBJ2-1; 11 bases agree with TRBD2. After removal of 8 bases from V and 0 bases from J, the junction contained 9 bases not matched to a gene. This CDR3 region has 17 residues. Germline values: CDR1 MGHDK, CDR2 SYGVNS. The DNA of the CDR3 is TGTGCCAGCCTGGGACTAGCGGTGGGACTCTCCTACAATGAGCAGTTCTTC. Its translation is CASLGLAVGLSYNEQFF.

For the CDR3, the DNA is TGTGCCAGCACCCCGCTAGGTAGCGGGGTTAGGGAGACCCAGTACTTC. This gives the protein CASTPLGSGVRETQYF. This chain uses TRBV6-6 with TRBJ2-5; 8 bases match TRBD2. The CDR3 length is 16 residues. Germline V gene sequence: CDR1 MNHNY, CDR2 SVGAGI (reference sequence). The J segment lost 5 bases and the V segment lost 7 bases, leaving 15 bases of the junction unmatched.

J is TRBJ2-1 and V is TRBV7-9; D tentatively reads TRBD1 or TRBD2 (7 bases each). CDR1 is SEHNR, CDR2 FQNEAQ, per germline (reference sequence). Trimming left V 5 bases short and J 2 bases short, with 16 bases between. CDR3 length: 16 amino acids. The CDR3 bases are TGTGCCAGCAGCCCCGGTGGGAGGGGGCCCTACAATGAGCAGTTCTTC. It translates to CASSPGGRGPYNEQFF. The variable domain in full, completed from reference TRBV7-9 and TRBJ2-1, reads DTGVSQNPRHKITKRGQNVTFRCDPISEHNRLYWYRQTLGQGPEFLTYFQNEAQLEKSRLLSDRFSAERPKGSFSTLEIQRTEQGDSAMYLCASSPGGRGPYNEQFFGPGTRLTVL.